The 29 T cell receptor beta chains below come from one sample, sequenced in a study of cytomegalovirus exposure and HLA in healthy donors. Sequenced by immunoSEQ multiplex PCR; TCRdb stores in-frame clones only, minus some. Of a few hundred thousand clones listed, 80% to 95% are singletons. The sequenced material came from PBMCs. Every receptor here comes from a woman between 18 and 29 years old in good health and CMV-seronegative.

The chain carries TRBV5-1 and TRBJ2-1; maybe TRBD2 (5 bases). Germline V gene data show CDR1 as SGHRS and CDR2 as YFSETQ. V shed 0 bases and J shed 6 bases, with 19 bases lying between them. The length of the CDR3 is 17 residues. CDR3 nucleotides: TGCGCCAGCAGCTTGGGACTAATTGCAGCCGTGTTCAATGAGCAGTTCTTC. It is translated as CASSLGLIAAVFNEQFF.

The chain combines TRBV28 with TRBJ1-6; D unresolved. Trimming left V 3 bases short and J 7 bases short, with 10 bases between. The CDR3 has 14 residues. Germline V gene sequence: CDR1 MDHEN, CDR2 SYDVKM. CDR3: CASSLTYRNSPLHF. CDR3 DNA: TGTGCCAGCAGTTTGACATATAGAAATTCACCCCTCCACTTT. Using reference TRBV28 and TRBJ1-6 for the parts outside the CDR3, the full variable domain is DVKVTQSSRYLVKRTGEKVFLECVQDMDHENMFWYRQDPGLGLRLIYFSYDVKMKEKGDIPEGYSVSREKKERFSLILESASTNQTSMYLCASSLTYRNSPLHFGNGTRLTVT.

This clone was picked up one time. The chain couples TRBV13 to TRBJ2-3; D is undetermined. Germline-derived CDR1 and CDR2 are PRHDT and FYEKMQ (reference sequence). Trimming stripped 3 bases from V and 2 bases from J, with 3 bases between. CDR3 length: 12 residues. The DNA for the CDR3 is TGTGCCAGCAGCTTTTACACAGATACGCAGTATTTT. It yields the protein CASSFYTDTQYF.

The CDR3 DNA sequence: TGCGCCAGCAGCCCACTCTTGGGTAGCGAGGGCCCACTCCCTGATACAAAATACAATGAGCAGTTCTTC. This gives the protein CASSPLLGSEGPLPDTKYNEQFF. This chain connects TRBV5-1 to TRBJ2-1, with a weak D call TRBD2 (5 bases). V was trimmed by 4 bases and J by 4 bases, leaving 39 bases between them. Per germline, CDR1 SGHRS and CDR2 YFSETQ. This CDR3 is built from 23 residues.

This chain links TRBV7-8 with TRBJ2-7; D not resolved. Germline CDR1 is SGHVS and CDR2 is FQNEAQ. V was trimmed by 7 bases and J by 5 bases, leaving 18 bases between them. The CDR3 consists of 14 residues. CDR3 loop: CASTLLMVRDEQYF. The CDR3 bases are TGTGCCAGCACCTTGCTAATGGTTCGGGACGAGCAGTACTTC.

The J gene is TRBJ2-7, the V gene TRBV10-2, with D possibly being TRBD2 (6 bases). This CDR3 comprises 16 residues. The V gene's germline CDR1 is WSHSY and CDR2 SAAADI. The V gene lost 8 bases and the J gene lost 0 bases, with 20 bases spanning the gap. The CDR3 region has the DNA TGCGCCAGCCGCCCTGCTTCGCGGGGTAGCTCCTACGAGCAGTACTTC. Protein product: CASRPASRGSSYEQYF.

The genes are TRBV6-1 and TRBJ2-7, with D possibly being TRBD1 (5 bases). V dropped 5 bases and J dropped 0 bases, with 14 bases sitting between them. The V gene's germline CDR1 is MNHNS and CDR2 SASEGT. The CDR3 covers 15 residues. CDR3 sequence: CASSHTSTDSYEQYF. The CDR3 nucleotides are TGTGCCAGCAGTCATACATCGACAGACTCCTACGAGCAGTACTTC.

The CDR3 here is CASSLAGRYSYEQYF. In DNA form, the CDR3 reads TGTGCCAGCAGTCTAGCGGGACGATACTCCTACGAGCAGTACTTC. The chain couples TRBV28 to TRBJ2-7; TRBD2 agrees at 9 bases. The CDR3 consists of 15 residues. V lost 5 bases and J lost 0; bases outside the gene matches: 5. CDR1 and CDR2 (germline): MDHEN, SYDVKM. Filled out from reference TRBV28 and TRBJ2-7, the complete variable domain reads DVKVTQSSRYLVKRTGEKVFLECVQDMDHENMFWYRQDPGLGLRLIYFSYDVKMKEKGDIPEGYSVSREKKERFSLILESASTNQTSMYLCASSLAGRYSYEQYFGPGTRLTVT.

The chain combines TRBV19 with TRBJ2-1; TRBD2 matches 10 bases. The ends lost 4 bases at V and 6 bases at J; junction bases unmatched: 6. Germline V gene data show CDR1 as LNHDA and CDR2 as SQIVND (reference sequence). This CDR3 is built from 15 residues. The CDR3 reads CASSKRLAGVNEQFF. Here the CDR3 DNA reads TGTGCCAGTAGTAAAAGGCTAGCGGGAGTCAATGAGCAGTTCTTC.

The CDR3 sequence is CASRPGGPNTEAFF. CDR3 sequence (DNA): TGTGCCAGCCGGCCAGGGGGCCCGAACACTGAAGCTTTCTTT. The chain links TRBV7-6 to TRBJ1-1; the match to TRBD1 covers 8 bases. The CDR3 is 14 amino acids. Germline lookup yields CDR1 SGHVS and CDR2 FNYEAQ. The J segment lost 1 base and the V segment lost 8 bases, leaving 6 bases of the junction unmatched.

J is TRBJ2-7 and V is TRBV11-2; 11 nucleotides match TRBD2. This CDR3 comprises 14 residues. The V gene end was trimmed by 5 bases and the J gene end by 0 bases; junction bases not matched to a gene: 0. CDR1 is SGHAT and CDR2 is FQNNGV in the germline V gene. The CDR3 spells CASSTSGSSYEQYF. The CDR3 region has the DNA TGTGCCAGCAGCACTAGCGGGAGCTCCTACGAGCAGTACTTC.

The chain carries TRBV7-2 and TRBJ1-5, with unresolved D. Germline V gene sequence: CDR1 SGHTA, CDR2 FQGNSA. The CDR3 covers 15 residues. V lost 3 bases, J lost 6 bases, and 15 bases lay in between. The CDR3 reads CASSFGTGEGQPQHF. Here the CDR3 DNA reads TGTGCCAGCAGCTTCGGCACGGGAGAAGGTCAGCCCCAGCATTTT.

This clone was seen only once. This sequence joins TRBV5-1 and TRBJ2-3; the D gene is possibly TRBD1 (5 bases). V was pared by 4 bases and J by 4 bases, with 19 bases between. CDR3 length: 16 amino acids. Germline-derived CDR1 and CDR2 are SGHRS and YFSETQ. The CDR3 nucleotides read TGCGCCAGCAGCCTCCTTCAGGTTAAAGGGGCAGATACGCAGTATTTT. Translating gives CASSLLQVKGADTQYF.

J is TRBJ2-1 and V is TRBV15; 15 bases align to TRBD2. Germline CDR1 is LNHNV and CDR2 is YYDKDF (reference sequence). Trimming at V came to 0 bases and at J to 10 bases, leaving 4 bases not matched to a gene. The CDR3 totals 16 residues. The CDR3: CATSRDGTSGRWEQFF. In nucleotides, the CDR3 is TGTGCCACCAGCAGAGATGGGACTAGCGGGAGGTGGGAGCAGTTCTTC. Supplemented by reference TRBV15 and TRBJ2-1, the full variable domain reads DAMVIQNPRYQVTQFGKPVTLSCSQTLNHNVMYWYQQKSSQAPKLLFHYYDKDFNNEADTPDNFQSRRPNTSFCFLDIRSPGLGDTAMYLCATSRDGTSGRWEQFFGPGTRLTVL.

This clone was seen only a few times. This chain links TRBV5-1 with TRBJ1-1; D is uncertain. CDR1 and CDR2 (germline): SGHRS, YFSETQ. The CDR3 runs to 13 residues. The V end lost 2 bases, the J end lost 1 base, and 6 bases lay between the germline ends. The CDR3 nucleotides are TGCGCCAGCAGCTTTGCGGGGAACACTGAAGCTTTCTTT. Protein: CASSFAGNTEAFF.

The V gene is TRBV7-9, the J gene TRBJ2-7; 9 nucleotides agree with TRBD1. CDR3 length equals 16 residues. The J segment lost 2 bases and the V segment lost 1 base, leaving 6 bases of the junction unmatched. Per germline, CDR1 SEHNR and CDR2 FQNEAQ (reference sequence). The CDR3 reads CASSLVGTGTTYEQYF. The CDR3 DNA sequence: TGTGCCAGCAGCTTAGTCGGGACAGGGACTACCTACGAGCAGTACTTC.

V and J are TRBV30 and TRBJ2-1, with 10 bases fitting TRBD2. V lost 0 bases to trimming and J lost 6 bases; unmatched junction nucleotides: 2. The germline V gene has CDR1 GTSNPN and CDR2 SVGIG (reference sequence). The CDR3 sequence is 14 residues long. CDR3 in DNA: TGTGCCTGGAGTGTTAGCGGGAGGCGCAATGAGCAGTTCTTC. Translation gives CAWSVSGRRNEQFF.

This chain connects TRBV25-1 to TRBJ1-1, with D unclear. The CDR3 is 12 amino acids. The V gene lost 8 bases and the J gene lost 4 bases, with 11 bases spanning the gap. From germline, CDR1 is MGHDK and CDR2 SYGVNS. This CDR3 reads CASYLEGTEAFF. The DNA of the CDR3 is TGTGCCAGCTACCTTGAGGGCACTGAAGCTTTCTTT. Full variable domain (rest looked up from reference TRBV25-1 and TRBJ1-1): EADIYQTPRYLVIGTGKKITLECSQTMGHDKMYWYQQDPGMELHLIHYSYGVNSTEKGDLSSESTVSRIRTEHFPLTLESARPSHTSQYLCASYLEGTEAFFGQGTRLTVV.

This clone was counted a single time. CDR3 bases: TGCGCCAGCGTACGACTAGCGGGGAACACAGATACGCAGTATTTT. Protein sequence: CASVRLAGNTDTQYF. The chain carries TRBV5-1 and TRBJ2-3; 11 nucleotides match TRBD2. CDR3 length: 15 amino acids. J gave up 2 bases and V 7 bases, and 6 bases lay outside the gene matches. Germline CDR1 reads SGHRS; CDR2 reads YFSETQ.

CDR3 DNA: TGTGCCAGCAGTGTAACAGGGGGCGCGGGAACCTACGAGCAGTACTTC. It codes for CASSVTGGAGTYEQYF. The chain couples TRBV6-1 to TRBJ2-7, with 9 bases that match TRBD1. The germline CDR1 and CDR2 sequences are MNHNS and SASEGT. V gave up 4 bases and J gave up 2 bases; unmatched junction bases: 9. The CDR3 totals 16 residues.

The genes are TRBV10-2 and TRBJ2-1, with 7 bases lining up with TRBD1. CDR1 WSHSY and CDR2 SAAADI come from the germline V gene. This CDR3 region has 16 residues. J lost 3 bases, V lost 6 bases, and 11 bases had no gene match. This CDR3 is CASRTTGASHYNEQFF. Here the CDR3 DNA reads TGCGCCAGCAGGACCACAGGGGCCTCCCACTACAATGAGCAGTTCTTC.

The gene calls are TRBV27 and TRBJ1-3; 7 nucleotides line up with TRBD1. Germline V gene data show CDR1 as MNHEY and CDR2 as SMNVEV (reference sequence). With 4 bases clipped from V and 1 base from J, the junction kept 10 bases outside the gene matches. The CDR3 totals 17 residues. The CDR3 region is CASSSITGVRSGNTIYF. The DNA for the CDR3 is TGTGCCAGCAGTTCAATCACAGGGGTTCGGTCTGGAAACACCATATATTTT.

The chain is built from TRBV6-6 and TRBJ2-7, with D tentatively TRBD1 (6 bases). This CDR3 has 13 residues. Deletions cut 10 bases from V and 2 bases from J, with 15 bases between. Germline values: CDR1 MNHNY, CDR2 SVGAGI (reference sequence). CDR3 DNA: TGTGCCACTACACCGGACAGTCCCTACGAGCAGTACTTC. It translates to CATTPDSPYEQYF.

The CDR3 sequence is CASSLENLRGNYGYTF. DNA for the CDR3: TGTGCCAGCAGTTTGGAGAACTTAAGAGGGAACTATGGCTACACCTTC. This sequence joins TRBV28 and TRBJ1-2; D is unresolved. The V gene lost 3 bases and the J gene lost 2 bases, with 16 bases spanning the gap. Germline V CDR1 and CDR2: MDHEN, SYDVKM. The CDR3 is made up of 16 amino acids.

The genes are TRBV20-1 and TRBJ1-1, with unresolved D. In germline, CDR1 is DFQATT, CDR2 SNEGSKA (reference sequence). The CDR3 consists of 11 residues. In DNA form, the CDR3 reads TGCAGGGTCCACGGGAACACTGAAGCTTTCTTT. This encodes CRVHGNTEAFF.

CDR3 amino acids: CASSERLTEAYEQYF. The DNA of the CDR3 is TGTGCCAGCAGTGAACGGCTGACAGAGGCCTACGAGCAGTACTTC. J is TRBJ2-7 and V is TRBV25-1; possibly TRBD1 for D (5 bases). The CDR3 is 15 residues long. Between the trimmed V and J ends, which lost 2 bases and 2 bases, there was a span of 13 bases. Germline assignment: CDR1 MGHDK and CDR2 SYGVNS.

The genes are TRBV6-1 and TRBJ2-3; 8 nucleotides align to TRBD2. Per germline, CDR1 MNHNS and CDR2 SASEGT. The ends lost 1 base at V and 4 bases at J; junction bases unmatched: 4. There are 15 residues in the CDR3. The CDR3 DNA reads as TGTGCCAGCAGTGAAGAGGACGGGAGGGCAGATACGCAGTATTTT. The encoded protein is CASSEEDGRADTQYF.

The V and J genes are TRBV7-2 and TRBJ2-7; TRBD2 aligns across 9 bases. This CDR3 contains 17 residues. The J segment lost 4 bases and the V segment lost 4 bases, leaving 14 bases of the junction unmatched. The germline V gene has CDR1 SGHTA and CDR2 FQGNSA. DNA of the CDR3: TGTGCCAGCAGCTCCCCCCCAAACTTTGCGGGAGGGTACGAGCAGTACTTC. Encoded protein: CASSSPPNFAGGYEQYF.

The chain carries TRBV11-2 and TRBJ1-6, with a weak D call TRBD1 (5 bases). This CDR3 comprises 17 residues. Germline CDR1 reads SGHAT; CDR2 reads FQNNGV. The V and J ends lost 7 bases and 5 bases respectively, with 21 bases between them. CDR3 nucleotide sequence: TGTGCCAGCACCCTCCTCGGGAGGGGAAATAATAATTCACCCCTCCACTTT. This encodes CASTLLGRGNNNSPLHF.